What follows are 4 T cell receptor beta chains derived from one specimen sequenced in a study of cytomegalovirus exposure and HLA in healthy donors. PCR amplification relied on 60 Vbeta primers (plus 13 Jbeta primers). The repertoire was sequenced with immunoSEQ multiplex PCR; TCRdb's copy has only in-frame clones and lacks some. Of fewer than 110,000 clones in the sample, over 70% are singletons; the top ten hold approximately 4%. Material: PBMCs. The source is a man aged 50-59 years in good health and CMV-seropositive.

The chain carries TRBV4-1 and TRBJ2-7, with 9 bases matching TRBD2. The CDR3 length is 16 residues. Per germline, CDR1 MGHRA and CDR2 YSYEKL. After removal of 3 bases from V and 0 bases from J, the junction contained 6 bases not matched to a gene. For the CDR3, the DNA is TGCGCCAGCAGCCAGGGGGCTAGCGGGATCTCCTACGAGCAGTACTTC. It is translated as CASSQGASGISYEQYF.

This clone was counted a single time. The chain employs TRBV14 and TRBJ2-1, with TRBD2 matching 10 bases. Germline V CDR1 and CDR2: SGHDN, FVKESK. The CDR3 sequence is 14 residues long. V was pared by 5 bases and J by 5 bases, with 3 bases of the junction left unmatched. The CDR3 coding sequence is TGTGCCAGCAGCAGGACTAGCGGTGACAATGAGCAGTTCTTC. Protein product: CASSRTSGDNEQFF. Based on the CDR3 plus reference TRBV14 and TRBJ2-1, the full variable domain is EAGVTQFPSHSVIEKGQTVTLRCDPISGHDNLYWYRRVMGKEIKFLLHFVKESKQDESGMPNNRFLAERTGGTYSTLKVQPAELEDSGVYFCASSRTSGDNEQFFGPGTRLTVL.

This clone was observed a handful of times. This rearrangement joins TRBV5-6 to TRBJ2-7; 7 bases are a match to TRBD1. CDR3 length: 14 residues. Germline CDR1 is SGHDT and CDR2 is YYEEEE. Trimming cost V 3 bases and J 2 bases; bases outside gene matches: 5. The CDR3 loop is CASSSTGAPYEQYF. Here the CDR3 DNA reads TGTGCCAGCAGCTCTACAGGGGCTCCCTACGAGCAGTACTTC.

The V gene is TRBV7-2, the J gene TRBJ1-6; D not resolved. The germline V gene has CDR1 SGHTA and CDR2 FQGNSA. The CDR3 length is 13 residues. Trimming shortened V by 7 bases and J by 4 bases, and 8 bases separated the two germline ends. The chain's CDR3 is CASTHDYNSPLHF. In nucleotides, the CDR3 is TGTGCCAGCACACACGATTATAATTCACCCCTCCACTTT.